This section outlines one TCR beta chain sequence together with its context. There is no known antigen for this receptor. Within one base of it there is no much larger clone, and no base qualities were kept. The immunoSEQ Assay, a bias-controlled multiplex PCR, was used to amplify TCRbeta CDR3 regions from genomic DNA. Under the source paper's analysis protocol: The number of nucleated cells in each sample was estimated by amplification of reference gene primers within the assay. To quantify the absolute abundance of each unique TCRbeta CDR3 rearrangement, sequence reads were collapsed and filtered. Productive Simpson clonality was computed per sample as the square root of Simpson's diversity index over productive rearrangements. The clones in this table, taken by TCRdb from immuneACCESS, are in-frame only. Not every clone is retained; where verified, under half of the shortfall comes from an unresolved V gene, and the cause of the rest is unknown. D and trimming were read from the DNA, whereas the V and J calls and clone size are those reported in that table. The sample table contains 250,000 to 400,000 clones; only one count was recorded for approximately 87% of them. The biggest ten clones account for approximately 5% of the sample.

Participants in the prospective study were aged about 18 to 90 years, lived in under 30 United States geographic areas, and enrolled through a virtual design. In the prospective study, participants were assigned to cohorts based on the clinical history participants reported in a screening survey and a study questionnaire. Recovered participants in ImmuneRACE Cohort 3 were defined as having two consecutive negative NP/OP PCR tests, clearance from a healthcare professional, or resolution of symptoms. In the prospective study, whole blood, serum and a nasopharyngeal or oropharyngeal swab were collected from each participant by mobile phlebotomists. Prospective study participants could optionally give additional blood draws and questionnaires over an approximately 2-month period. Before DNA extraction, blood samples from the prospective study were shipped at room temperature or frozen. This record belongs to a study of blood T cell repertoires in COVID-19 (dated by TCRdb to the early 2020s). Looking at the study overall: Collaborator samples came from the United States, Italy and Spain and covered acute and convalescent phases of COVID-19. The material from the prospective study consisted of cDNA or gDNA derived from T cells, B-cell-depleted T cells, or PBMCs. Subjects who had been exposed to COVID-19, were actively infected with it, or had recovered from it provided the deeply sampled blood TCRbeta repertoires that made up the dataset. The repertoires were made available in a free public database intended to serve as a resource for research on the immune response to SARS-CoV-2. The samples were drawn from two sources: the first 160 participants of the ongoing ImmuneRACE study, and about 1,300 subjects contributed by 6 global collaborators. A de-identified subject ID, COVID-19 status, age in years and sex were almost always included in the sample metadata. Where available, HLA class I and class II types were obtained from metadata supplied by the sample provider rather than from assay-based typing.

Paper-wide results and their limitations: How much clinical and demographic metadata was included differed by source and by participant, and the metadata was provided uncurated.

The receptor comes from a woman aged 25 to 45 who had recovered from COVID-19. The source material was PBMCs or T cells enriched from blood (not recorded which).

CDR3 sequence: CASSYGAPSGANVLTF. The DNA sequence reads TGTGCCAGCAGTTACGGGGCCCCCTCTGGGGCCAACGTCCTGACTTTC. This chain is built from TRBV6-5 and TRBJ2-6; TRBD1 is perhaps the D gene, given 5 matching bases. The CDR3 measures 16 amino acids from cysteine to phenylalanine. This entry keeps only the CDR3 DNA: 48 bases, framed from base 1. V lost 2 bases and J lost 0 bases; the stretch between them is 8 bases long. CDR1 and CDR2 (MNHEY, SVGAGI) derive from the germline V gene.